These 6 T cell receptor beta chains originate from one sample sequenced in a study of healthy donors' naive CD4 and CD8 T cells. A linear amplification protocol produced the TCR libraries from roughly 0.5 ug of total RNA. TCRdb itself ran the reads through MiXCR, one entry per CDR3 protein. The sample consists of about 180,000 distinct CDR3 sequences, around 70% of them appearing once. Sequencing used naive CD4+ and CD8+ T cells sorted from blood, pooled from several donors. Every receptor here comes from a pool of human donors in good health; the sample pools cells from several healthy donors.

The rearrangement links TRBV12-3 or TRBV12-4 to TRBJ1-2, with a weak D call TRBD1 (5 bases). The CDR3 consists of 13 residues. V was clipped by 4 bases and J by 4 bases, with 10 bases between them. CDR3 protein: CASSSRGTYGYTF. In DNA, the CDR3 is TGTGCCAGCAGTTCCAGAGGGACCTATGGCTACACCTTC.

The rearrangement links TRBV5-1 to TRBJ2-7; the D is unclear. Trimming removed 0 bases from V and 3 bases from J, with 10 bases in between. The CDR3 totals 14 residues. Germline lookup yields CDR1 SGHRS and CDR2 YFSETQ. CDR3 sequence reads: CASSLDAGNYEQYF. CDR3 coding DNA: TGCGCCAGCAGCTTGGACGCAGGAAACTACGAGCAGTACTTC.

The chain couples TRBV19 to TRBJ2-1; TRBD2 matches 12 bases. CDR3 length: 16 amino acids. The trim removed 5 bases at V and 0 bases at J, leaving 2 bases unmatched. The germline V gene has CDR1 LNHDA and CDR2 SQIVND (reference sequence). The CDR3 sequence is CASSWTSGISYNEQFF. The CDR3 nucleotides read TGTGCCAGTAGTTGGACTAGCGGGATCTCCTACAATGAGCAGTTCTTC.

The chain employs TRBV6-4 and TRBJ1-1; D might be TRBD1 (6 bases). The V gene lost 9 bases and the J gene lost 3 bases, with 17 bases spanning the gap. The V gene's germline CDR1 is MRHNA and CDR2 SNTAGT. The CDR3 spans 14 residues. In DNA, the CDR3 is TGTGCCAGTCGGATCCGGGACACACACACTGAAGCTTTCTTT. Protein sequence: CASRIRDTHTEAFF.

The chain is built from TRBV5-1 and TRBJ2-5; D not certain. This CDR3 has 14 amino acids. Trimming removed 0 bases from V and 5 bases from J, with 11 bases in between. Germline-derived CDR1 and CDR2 are SGHRS and YFSETQ. The CDR3: CASSLGVTSETQYF. In nucleotides, the CDR3 is TGCGCCAGCAGCTTGGGGGTTACCTCGGAGACCCAGTACTTC.

This chain joins TRBV27 and TRBJ2-1, with D unresolved. Germline values: CDR1 MNHEY, CDR2 SMNVEV (reference sequence). The CDR3 is made up of 15 amino acids. V was trimmed by 9 bases and J by 0 bases, leaving 15 bases between them. Written as DNA, the CDR3 is TGTGCCAGTACACTTAGTAAGAGCTCCTACAATGAGCAGTTCTTC. This gives the protein CASTLSKSSYNEQFF.